One and the same sample provided the 21 T cell receptor beta chains below, sequenced in a study of cytomegalovirus exposure and HLA in healthy donors. Vbeta (60) and Jbeta (13) primers were used in the PCR. The assay was immunoSEQ multiplex PCR, and TCRdb's table has in-frame clones only and misses some. This table holds under 150,000 clones, approximately 77% found once. The sequenced sample consisted of PBMCs. Every receptor here comes from a man aged 18 to 35 in good health and CMV-seronegative.

The chain uses TRBV7-9 and TRBJ2-7; maybe TRBD1 (5 bases). Trimming took 5 bases from V and 6 from J, leaving 17 bases between them. Germline CDR1 is SEHNR and CDR2 is FQNEAQ (reference sequence). The CDR3 spans 14 residues. The CDR3 loop is CASSQGAGIGEQYF. The CDR3 DNA reads TGTGCCAGCAGCCAAGGGGCAGGGATCGGCGAGCAGTACTTC.

This chain joins TRBV15 and TRBJ1-4, with a weak D call TRBD1 (5 bases). V was trimmed by 0 bases and J by 5 bases, leaving 16 bases between them. The CDR3 has 17 amino acids. Germline V lookup: CDR1 LNHNV, CDR2 YYDKDF (reference sequence). The CDR3 loop reads CATSRDIQGALNEKLFF. CDR3 nucleotides: TGTGCCACCAGCAGAGACATACAAGGGGCGTTGAATGAAAAACTGTTTTTT.

The gene calls are TRBV6-1 and TRBJ1-1; the D is unclear. The CDR3 consists of 16 residues. The germline V gene encodes CDR1 MNHNS and CDR2 SASEGT. The V and J ends lost 1 base and 4 bases respectively, with 16 bases between them. The CDR3 region has the DNA TGTGCCAGCAGTGAAGGGGTCGGAGGAACGGGCACTGAAGCTTTCTTT. Its protein product is CASSEGVGGTGTEAFF.

The chain combines TRBV11-2 with TRBJ2-5; 12 positions agree with TRBD1. Looked up from germline, CDR1 is SGHAT and CDR2 is FQNNGV. The J segment lost 6 bases and the V segment lost 1 base, leaving 9 bases of the junction unmatched. The CDR3 runs 17 residues. The DNA of the CDR3 is TGTGCCAGCAGCTTAGGGCAGGGACAGGGGGCATGGAAGACCCAGTACTTC. This translates into CASSLGQGQGAWKTQYF.

The V and J genes are TRBV4-1 and TRBJ1-1; 11 bases line up with TRBD1. The trim removed 2 bases at V and 6 bases at J, leaving 11 bases unmatched. Germline assignment: CDR1 MGHRA and CDR2 YSYEKL. The CDR3 is 17 amino acids. As DNA, the CDR3 is TGCGCCAGCAGCCAATCGGCCGGACAGGGGGCTTTCGCTGAAGCTTTCTTT. It yields the protein CASSQSAGQGAFAEAFF.

This clone was counted between two and nine times. The rearrangement uses TRBV28 and TRBJ2-1, with 8 bases fitting TRBD1. The ends lost 4 bases at V and 9 bases at J; junction bases unmatched: 8. Germline CDR1 is MDHEN and CDR2 is SYDVKM. The CDR3 loop spans 14 amino acids. The CDR3 loop reads CASSWTGTRGEQFF. DNA for the CDR3: TGTGCCAGCAGTTGGACAGGGACGAGGGGTGAGCAGTTCTTC.

The V gene is TRBV29-1, the J gene TRBJ1-4, with TRBD1 matching over 8 bases. With V trimmed by 4 bases and J by 8 bases, 6 bases remained unmatched. CDR1 and CDR2 from the germline V gene are SQVTM and ANQGSEA. The CDR3 totals 13 residues. The CDR3: CSVVDRVKEKLFF. DNA for the CDR3: TGCAGCGTTGTGGACAGGGTCAAGGAAAAACTGTTTTTT.

The rearrangement uses TRBV5-1 and TRBJ2-1; 15 bases fit TRBD2. Per germline, CDR1 SGHRS and CDR2 YFSETQ. The CDR3 runs 16 residues. V dropped 5 bases and J dropped 9; count of bases not matched to a gene: 9. The CDR3 DNA sequence: TGCGCCAGCAGAAAAGGACTAGCGGGGGGGCAAAGTGAGCAGTTCTTC. Translated: CASRKGLAGGQSEQFF.

The chain uses TRBV11-2 and TRBJ2-3; TRBD2 matches 8 bases. CDR3 length: 18 residues. The V segment lost 3 bases and the J segment 7 bases; nucleotides outside the gene matches: 18. Germline lookup yields CDR1 SGHAT and CDR2 FQNNGV. The CDR3 region is CASSFDIDGGAIRYTQYF. The CDR3 bases are TGTGCCAGCAGCTTCGATATTGACGGGGGGGCCATTAGATATACGCAGTATTTT.

This rearrangement joins TRBV4-1 to TRBJ1-2; 9 positions agree with TRBD1. The junction had 10 bases not matched to a gene; V was cut back by 2 bases and J by 3 bases. The V gene's germline CDR1 is MGHRA and CDR2 YSYEKL. The CDR3 is 17 amino acids. Here the CDR3 DNA reads TGCGCCAGCAGCCAACCTAGCGTCGACAGGGGGGACTATGGCTACACCTTC. This sequence encodes CASSQPSVDRGDYGYTF.

This clone was observed a handful of times. Here the CDR3 reads CASRGQGAGSTEAFF. DNA for the CDR3: TGTGCCAGCAGGGGACAGGGAGCGGGAAGCACTGAAGCTTTCTTT. This sequence joins TRBV6-5 and TRBJ1-1, with 9 bases lining up with TRBD1. CDR1 MNHEY and CDR2 SVGAGI come from the germline V gene. This CDR3 spans 15 amino acids. V lost 6 bases, J lost 4 bases, and 9 bases stayed unmatched.

The chain links TRBV14 to TRBJ2-5, with D possibly TRBD1 on 5 matching bases. The CDR3 is made up of 16 amino acids. Trimming pared 5 bases from V and 0 bases from J, leaving 16 bases between. Germline V gene sequence: CDR1 SGHDN, CDR2 FVKESK. The DNA for the CDR3 is TGTGCCAGCAGCTACCCAGGGCCTTGGTACCAAGAGACCCAGTACTTC. Its translation is CASSYPGPWYQETQYF.

V gene TRBV5-4 combines with J gene TRBJ1-1; D is possibly TRBD1 (6 bases). The CDR3 is 16 amino acids. Germline assignment: CDR1 SGHNT and CDR2 YYREEE (reference sequence). The V gene lost 0 bases and the J gene lost 0 bases, with 12 bases spanning the gap. The CDR3 nucleotides are TGTGCCAGCAGCTTGGAGGCAGGGGTCATGAACACTGAAGCTTTCTTT. It is translated as CASSLEAGVMNTEAFF.

For the CDR3, the DNA is TGTGCCAGCAGCCCAACAGGGGCCAGCTACAATGAGCAGTTCTTC. This encodes CASSPTGASYNEQFF. The rearrangement uses TRBV7-2 and TRBJ2-1; 7 bases agree with TRBD1. CDR1 and CDR2 from the germline V gene are SGHTA and FQGNSA. The CDR3 is made up of 15 amino acids. V dropped 5 bases and J dropped 3; count of bases not matched to a gene: 7. Full variable domain (outside the CDR3, taken from reference TRBV7-2 and TRBJ2-1): GAGVSQSPSNKVTEKGKDVELRCDPISGHTALYWYRQSLGQGLEFLIYFQGNSAPDKSGLPSDRFSAERTGGSVSTLTIQRTQQEDSAVYLCASSPTGASYNEQFFGPGTRLTVL.

This sequence joins TRBV10-1 and TRBJ2-7; D might be TRBD1 (6 bases). The CDR3 totals 11 residues. The ends were cut back, 5 bases at V and 10 bases at J, with 12 bases in the middle. The V gene's germline CDR1 is WNHNN and CDR2 SYGVQD (reference sequence). The CDR3 loop reads CASSSTGQQYF. CDR3 in DNA: TGCGCCAGCAGTTCTACAGGGCAACAGTACTTC.

The J gene is TRBJ2-2, the V gene TRBV27; D possibly corresponds to TRBD1 (7 bases). Trimming removed 5 bases at V and 7 bases at J, with 17 bases between. The CDR3 loop spans 15 amino acids. Germline assignment: CDR1 MNHEY and CDR2 SMNVEV (reference sequence). This chain's CDR3 is CASSPRGTDDGELFF. CDR3 coding DNA: TGTGCCAGCAGTCCCCGCGGGACAGACGACGGGGAGCTGTTTTTT.

V and J are TRBV7-2 and TRBJ2-7; a possible D gene is TRBD1 (6 bases). This CDR3 has 14 residues. Between the trimmed V and J ends, which lost 5 bases and 6 bases, there was a span of 17 bases. Germline CDR1 SGHTA, CDR2 FQGNSA. CDR3 DNA sequence: TGTGCCAGCAGCCAGAGCAGGGGATTAGGCGAGCAGTACTTC. It translates to CASSQSRGLGEQYF.

The rearrangement joins TRBV19 to TRBJ1-3; D may be TRBD1 (6 bases). CDR3 length equals 14 residues. Per the germline V gene, CDR1 is LNHDA and CDR2 is SQIVND (reference sequence). Trimming removed 4 bases from V and 5 bases from J, with 12 bases in between. CDR3 DNA sequence: TGTGCCAGTAGTACCAGGGGAAATAGAAACACCATATATTTT. Translated: CASSTRGNRNTIYF.

The J gene is TRBJ2-1, the V gene TRBV15; 15 bases align to TRBD2. J was trimmed by 3 bases and V by 3 bases; bases with no gene match: 9. CDR3 length equals 19 residues. CDR1 and CDR2 (germline): LNHNV, YYDKDF (reference sequence). Written as DNA, the CDR3 is TGTGCCACCAGCAGGAGGGGGACTAGCGGGGGGCGTTTCTACAATGAGCAGTTCTTC. Encoded protein: CATSRRGTSGGRFYNEQFF.

This chain's CDR3 is CASRPEGLYGYTF. The CDR3 DNA follows: TGTGCCAGCAGGCCCGAGGGACTCTATGGCTACACCTTC. The V and J genes are TRBV27 and TRBJ1-2; tentatively, D is TRBD1 (5 bases). V was cut by 6 bases and J by 4 bases, with 12 bases left in between. The CDR3 has 13 amino acids. Looked up from germline, CDR1 is MNHEY and CDR2 is SMNVEV (reference sequence).

This rearrangement joins TRBV5-1 to TRBJ2-7; D gene unclear. The CDR3 length is 14 residues. Germline CDR1 and CDR2: SGHRS and YFSETQ. With 0 bases removed from V and 3 bases from J, the gap between germline ends came to 10 bases. CDR3 sequence: CASSLGDISYEQYF. The CDR3 nucleotides read TGCGCCAGCAGCTTGGGAGACATAAGCTACGAGCAGTACTTC.